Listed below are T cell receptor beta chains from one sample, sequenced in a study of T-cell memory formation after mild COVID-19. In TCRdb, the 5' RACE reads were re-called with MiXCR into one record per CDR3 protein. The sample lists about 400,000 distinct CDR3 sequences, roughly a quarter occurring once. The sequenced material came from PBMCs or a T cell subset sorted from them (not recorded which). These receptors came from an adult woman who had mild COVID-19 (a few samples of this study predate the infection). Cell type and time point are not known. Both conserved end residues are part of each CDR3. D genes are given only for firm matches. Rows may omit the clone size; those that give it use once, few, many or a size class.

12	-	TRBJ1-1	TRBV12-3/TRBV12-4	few	CASSLGTVEAFF	TGTGCCAGCAGTTTAGGGACAGTTGAAGCTTTCTTT
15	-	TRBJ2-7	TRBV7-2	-	CASSLGGGGVREQYF	TGTGCCAGCAGCTTAGGGGGCGGAGGGGTGAGAGAGCAGTACTTC
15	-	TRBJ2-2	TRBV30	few	CAWRAGTSNTGELFF	TGTGCCTGGAGGGCCGGGACCTCGAACACCGGGGAGCTGTTTTTT
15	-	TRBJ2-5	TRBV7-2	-	CASSQERGREETQYF	TGTGCCAGCAGCCAAGAGAGGGGCAGGGAAGAGACCCAGTACTTC
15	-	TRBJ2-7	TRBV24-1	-	CATSGTGTAAYEQYF	TGTGCCACCAGTGGCACCGGGACCGCCGCCTACGAGCAGTACTTC
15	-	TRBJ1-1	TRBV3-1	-	CASSRSLQVNTEAFF	TGTGCCAGCAGCCGAAGCTTACAGGTGAACACTGAAGCTTTCTTT
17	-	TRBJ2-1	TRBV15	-	CATSRDYGALVVNEQFF	TGTGCCACCAGCAGAGATTATGGGGCTCTGGTGGTCAATGAGCAGTTCTTC
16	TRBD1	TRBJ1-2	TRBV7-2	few	CASSLAGTGQYYGYTF	TGTGCCAGCAGCTTAGCCGGGACAGGGCAGTACTATGGCTACACCTTC
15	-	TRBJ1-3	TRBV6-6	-	CASTIGGESGNTIYF	TGTGCCAGCACTATCGGGGGGGAGTCTGGAAACACCATATATTTT
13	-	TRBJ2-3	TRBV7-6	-	CASSQYDADTQYF	TGTGCCAGCAGCCAATATGACGCAGATACGCAGTATTTT
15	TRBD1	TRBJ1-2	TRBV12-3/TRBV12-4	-	CASSRGQVTHYGYTF	TGTGCCAGCAGTCGAGGACAGGTCACCCACTATGGCTACACCTTC
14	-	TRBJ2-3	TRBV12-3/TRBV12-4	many	CASSPHGGADTQYF	TGTGCCAGCAGCCCCCACGGGGGTGCAGATACGCAGTATTTT
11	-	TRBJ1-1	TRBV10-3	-	CAIKREDIAFF	TGTGCCATCAAACGGGAAGATATAGCTTTCTTT
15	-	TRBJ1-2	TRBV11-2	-	CASSSRPTANYGYTF	TGTGCCAGCAGCTCACGTCCGACGGCTAACTATGGCTACACCTTC
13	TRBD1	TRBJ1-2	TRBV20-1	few	CSAPGQPLYGYTF	TGCAGTGCCCCGGGACAGCCACTCTATGGCTACACCTTC
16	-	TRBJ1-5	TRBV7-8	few	CASSLAERRRNQPQHF	TGTGCCAGCAGCTTAGCGGAACGGCGCCGTAATCAGCCCCAGCATTTT
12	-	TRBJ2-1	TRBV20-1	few	CSAGTPGRRQFF	TGCAGTGCCGGAACACCGGGACGCAGGCAGTTCTTC
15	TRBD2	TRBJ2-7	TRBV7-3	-	CASSLRRGGAYEQYF	TGTGCCAGCAGCTTAAGGCGGGGGGGCGCCTACGAGCAGTACTTC
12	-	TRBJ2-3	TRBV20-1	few	CSAPTHTDTQYF	TGCAGTGCGCCGACACACACAGATACGCAGTATTTT
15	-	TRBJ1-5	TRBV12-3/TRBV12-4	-	CASSSGYGGNQPQHF	TGTGCCAGCAGTTCAGGGTATGGAGGCAATCAGCCCCAGCATTTT
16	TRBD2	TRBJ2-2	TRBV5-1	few	CASSRPSGSGAGELFF	TGCGCCAGCAGCCGCCCTAGCGGGAGTGGGGCCGGGGAGCTGTTTTTT
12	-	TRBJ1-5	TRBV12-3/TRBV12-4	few	CASSLVRAAQHF	TGTGCCAGCAGCTTGGTCCGGGCGGCCCAGCATTTT
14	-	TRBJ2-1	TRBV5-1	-	CASSPLTGSNEQFF	TGCGCCAGCAGTCCCCTCACAGGTAGCAATGAGCAGTTCTTC
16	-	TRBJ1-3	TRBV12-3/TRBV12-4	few	CASSPLQIRSGNTIYF	TGTGCCAGCAGTCCGCTCCAGATCCGCTCTGGAAACACCATATATTTT
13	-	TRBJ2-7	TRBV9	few	CASSVGDLGEQYF	TGTGCCAGCAGCGTAGGCGACCTCGGCGAGCAGTACTTC
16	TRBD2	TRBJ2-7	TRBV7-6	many	CASSPGTSGSSYEQYF	TGTGCCAGCAGCCCCGGGACTAGCGGGAGTTCCTACGAGCAGTACTTC
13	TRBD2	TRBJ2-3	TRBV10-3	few	CAIRAGVTDTQYF	TGTGCCATCCGCGCGGGGGTCACAGATACGCAGTATTTT